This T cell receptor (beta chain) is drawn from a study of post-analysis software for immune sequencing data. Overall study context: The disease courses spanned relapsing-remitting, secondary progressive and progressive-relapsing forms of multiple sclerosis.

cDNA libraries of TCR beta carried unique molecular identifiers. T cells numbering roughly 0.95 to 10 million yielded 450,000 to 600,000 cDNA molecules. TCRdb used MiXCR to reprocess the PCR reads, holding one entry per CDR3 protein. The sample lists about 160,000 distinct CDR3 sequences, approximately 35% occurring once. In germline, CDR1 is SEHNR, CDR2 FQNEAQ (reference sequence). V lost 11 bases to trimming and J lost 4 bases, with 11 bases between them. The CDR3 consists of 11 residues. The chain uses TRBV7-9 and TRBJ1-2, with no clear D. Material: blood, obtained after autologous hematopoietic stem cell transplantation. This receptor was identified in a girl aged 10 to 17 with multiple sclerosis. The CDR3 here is CAASPGYGYTF. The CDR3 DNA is TGTGCCGCCAGCCCTGGCTATGGCTACACCTTC.